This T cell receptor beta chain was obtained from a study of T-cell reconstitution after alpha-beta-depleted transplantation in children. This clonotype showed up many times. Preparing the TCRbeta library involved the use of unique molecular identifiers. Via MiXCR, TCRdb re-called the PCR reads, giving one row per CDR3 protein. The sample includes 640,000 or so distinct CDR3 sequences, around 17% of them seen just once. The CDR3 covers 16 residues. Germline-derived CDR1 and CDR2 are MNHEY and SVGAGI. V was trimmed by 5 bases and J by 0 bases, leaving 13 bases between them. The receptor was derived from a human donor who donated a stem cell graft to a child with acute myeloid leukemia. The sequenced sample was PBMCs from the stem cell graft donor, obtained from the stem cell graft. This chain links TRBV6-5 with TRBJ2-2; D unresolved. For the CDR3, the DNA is TGTGCCAGCAGTCTTAGGATCTTCGCGAACACCGGGGAGCTGTTTTTT. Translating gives CASSLRIFANTGELFF.